A selection of T cell receptor beta chains follows, all from one sample in a study of T cells after yellow fever vaccination. TCRdb re-analysed the 5' RACE reads in MiXCR, keeping a single row per CDR3 protein. The table includes some 110,000 distinct CDR3 sequences, approximately 8.4% detected once. The starting material was CD8+ T cells sorted from PBMCs, obtained 45 days after the yellow fever booster vaccination. Receptors were obtained from a man aged 25-40 years who received the YFV17D yellow fever vaccine. CDR3s include the opening cysteine and the closing phenylalanine or tryptophan. The size of a clone is reported for some rows only, either as once, few or many, or as a class for expanded clones.

clone_size: .
v_call: TRBV4-3
cdr3_length: 16
cdr3_aa: CASSYGDRNSGYEQYF

clone_size: many
v_call: TRBV29-1
cdr3_length: 17
cdr3_aa: CSVEDRRTGSGANVLTF

clone_size: many
v_call: TRBV5-8
cdr3_length: 15
cdr3_aa: CASSLRQGGQETQYF

clone_size: few
v_call: TRBV3-1
cdr3_length: 16
cdr3_aa: CASSQARVGSNQPQHF

clone_size: many
v_call: TRBV27
cdr3_length: 12
cdr3_aa: CASSLSAGEQFF

clone_size: many
v_call: TRBV12-3/TRBV12-4
cdr3_length: 17
cdr3_aa: CASSLSSGSRGTDTQYF

clone_size: .
v_call: TRBV11-2
cdr3_length: 17
cdr3_aa: CASSPWAGYGSYNEQFF

clone_size: few
v_call: TRBV7-9
cdr3_length: 11
cdr3_aa: CASSPDRKVFF

clone_size: few
v_call: TRBV30
cdr3_length: 13
cdr3_aa: CAWRERNYNEQFF

clone_size: few
v_call: TRBV5-5
cdr3_length: 17
cdr3_aa: CASSLEQGYSGANVLTF

clone_size: many
v_call: TRBV7-2
cdr3_length: 15
cdr3_aa: CASSTNRGRNEKLFF

clone_size: .
v_call: TRBV5-1
cdr3_length: 16
cdr3_aa: CASSLGQTSGANVLTF

clone_size: .
v_call: TRBV29-1
cdr3_length: 16
cdr3_aa: CSVEDWSTVSNYGYTF

clone_size: few
v_call: TRBV6-2/TRBV6-3
cdr3_length: 14
cdr3_aa: CASSYLAGVYEQFF

clone_size: few
v_call: TRBV10-3
cdr3_length: 14
cdr3_aa: CAIRDLGLKDEQYF

clone_size: few
v_call: TRBV11-1
cdr3_length: 18
cdr3_aa: CASSQPRSAGQAGGEQYF

clone_size: few
v_call: TRBV7-6
cdr3_length: 14
cdr3_aa: CASSFMTGDGEQFF

clone_size: .
v_call: TRBV2
cdr3_length: 16
cdr3_aa: CASSEERASTGETQYF

clone_size: many
v_call: TRBV20-1
cdr3_length: 15
cdr3_aa: CSASQGLAGVDEQFF

clone_size: .
v_call: TRBV24-1
cdr3_length: 13
cdr3_aa: CATTAGGHTEAFF

clone_size: many
v_call: TRBV12-3/TRBV12-4
cdr3_length: 14
cdr3_aa: CASSLDLAWDTQYF

clone_size: many
v_call: TRBV7-9
cdr3_length: 11
cdr3_aa: CATLSTGELFF

clone_size: many
v_call: TRBV5-4
cdr3_length: 11
cdr3_aa: CASSLSGDAFF

clone_size: many
v_call: TRBV4-2
cdr3_length: 18
cdr3_aa: CASSQYIGSGMNTGELFF

clone_size: .
v_call: TRBV20-1
cdr3_length: 16
cdr3_aa: CSARGGREGRLGEQFF

clone_size: many
v_call: TRBV6-1
cdr3_length: 16
cdr3_aa: CASSLWEGSRGGELFF

clone_size: many
v_call: TRBV7-6
cdr3_length: 15
cdr3_aa: CASNPTGDPSDEQFF

clone_size: .
v_call: TRBV7-7
cdr3_length: 14
cdr3_aa: CASSLAPTDYEQYF

clone_size: many
v_call: TRBV6-5
cdr3_length: 16
cdr3_aa: CASSTSGSAGANVLTF

clone_size: many
v_call: TRBV19
cdr3_length: 12
cdr3_aa: CASTSGAGEQYF

clone_size: many
v_call: TRBV6-1
cdr3_length: 12
cdr3_aa: CASSAPLDEQYF

clone_size: .
v_call: TRBV23-1
cdr3_length: 14
cdr3_aa: CASKLQGPNEKLFF

clone_size: few
v_call: TRBV30
cdr3_length: 12
cdr3_aa: CAWSGGASSDTF

clone_size: many
v_call: TRBV12-3/TRBV12-4
cdr3_length: 16
cdr3_aa: CASSIGPGRRYNEQFF

clone_size: .
v_call: TRBV5-1
cdr3_length: 14
cdr3_aa: CASSPEPGSYEQYF

clone_size: few
v_call: TRBV20-1
cdr3_length: 17
cdr3_aa: CSVVTSSEEIHTDTQYF

clone_size: .
v_call: TRBV7-9
cdr3_length: 16
cdr3_aa: CASGMGQGPSKAPQHF

clone_size: many
v_call: TRBV5-1
cdr3_length: 12
cdr3_aa: CASSWAYNEQFF

clone_size: few
v_call: TRBV5-6
cdr3_length: 15
cdr3_aa: CASTPRLALRETQYF

clone_size: many
v_call: TRBV20-1
cdr3_length: 15
cdr3_aa: CSARSSGAARAEQFF

clone_size: many
v_call: TRBV10-3
cdr3_length: 13
cdr3_aa: CAISDLEGREAFF

clone_size: many
v_call: TRBV4-3
cdr3_length: 16
cdr3_aa: CASSQDVQGITDTQYF

clone_size: .
v_call: TRBV7-8
cdr3_length: 16
cdr3_aa: CASSPKVGGSSYEQYF

clone_size: few
v_call: TRBV6-5
cdr3_length: 13
cdr3_aa: CASSYMSDTEAFF

clone_size: many
v_call: TRBV7-2
cdr3_length: 12
cdr3_aa: CASSEGYNEQFF

clone_size: many
v_call: TRBV9
cdr3_length: 14
cdr3_aa: CASSVGSSSYEQYF

clone_size: many
v_call: TRBV4-2
cdr3_length: 15
cdr3_aa: CASSTFTGGSGEAFF

clone_size: few
v_call: TRBV20-1
cdr3_length: 13
cdr3_aa: CSASREVANEQFF

clone_size: many
v_call: TRBV6-2/TRBV6-3
cdr3_length: 12
cdr3_aa: CASSYPHDEQFF

clone_size: many
v_call: TRBV4-3
cdr3_length: 17
cdr3_aa: CASSQEASGPSYNEQFF

clone_size: few
v_call: TRBV14
cdr3_length: 14
cdr3_aa: CASRVGRNHGELFF

clone_size: many
v_call: TRBV20-1
cdr3_length: 14
cdr3_aa: CSARSLAAAYEQYF